This T cell receptor beta chain was profiled in a study of CD8 T cells in ankylosing spondylitis. CDR3 length equals 15 residues. With 4 bases clipped from V and 3 bases from J, the junction kept 6 bases outside the gene matches. Germline assignment: CDR1 SGDLS and CDR2 YYNGEE. This clonotype was detected ten times or more. TCRdb reprocessed the 5' RACE reads with MiXCR, giving one entry per CDR3 protein. Among about 7,900 distinct CDR3 sequences listed, about 3.8% were seen once. The rearrangement links TRBV9 to TRBJ1-5; 8 bases fit TRBD1. Sequencing was done on a sample of blood, either unsorted or a sorted T cell fraction (not recorded which). The receptor was derived from a female donor with ankylosing spondylitis or in good health (not recorded which). The DNA of the CDR3 is TGTGCCAGCAGCTCCAGGACAGGGCCCAATCAGCCCCAGCATTTT. Encoded protein: CASSSRTGPNQPQHF.